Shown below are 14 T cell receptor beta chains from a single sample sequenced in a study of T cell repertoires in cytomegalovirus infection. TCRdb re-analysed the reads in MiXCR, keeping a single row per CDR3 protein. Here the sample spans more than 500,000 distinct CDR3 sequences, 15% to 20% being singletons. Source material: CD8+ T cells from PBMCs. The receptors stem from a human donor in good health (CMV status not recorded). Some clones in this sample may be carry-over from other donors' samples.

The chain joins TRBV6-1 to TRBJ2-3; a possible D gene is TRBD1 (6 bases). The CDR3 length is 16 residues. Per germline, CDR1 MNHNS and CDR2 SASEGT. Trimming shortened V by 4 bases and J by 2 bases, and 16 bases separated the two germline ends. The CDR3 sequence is CASSVRTAPYTDTQYF. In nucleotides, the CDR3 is TGTGCCAGCAGTGTAAGGACAGCACCCTACACAGATACGCAGTATTTT.

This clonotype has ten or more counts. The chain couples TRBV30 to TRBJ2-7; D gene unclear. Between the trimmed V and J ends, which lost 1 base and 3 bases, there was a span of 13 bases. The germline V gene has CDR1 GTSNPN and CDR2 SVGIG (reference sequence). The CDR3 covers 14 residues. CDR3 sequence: CAWSAADVDYEQYF. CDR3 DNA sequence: TGTGCCTGGAGTGCTGCGGACGTGGACTACGAGCAGTACTTC.

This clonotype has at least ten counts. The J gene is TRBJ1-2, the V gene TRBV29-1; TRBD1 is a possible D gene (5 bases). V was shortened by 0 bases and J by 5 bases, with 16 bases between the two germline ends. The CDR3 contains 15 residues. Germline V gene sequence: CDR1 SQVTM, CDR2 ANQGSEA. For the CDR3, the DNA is TGCAGCGTTGAAGATACCCAGGGCTGGAGATATGGCTACACCTTC. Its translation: CSVEDTQGWRYGYTF.

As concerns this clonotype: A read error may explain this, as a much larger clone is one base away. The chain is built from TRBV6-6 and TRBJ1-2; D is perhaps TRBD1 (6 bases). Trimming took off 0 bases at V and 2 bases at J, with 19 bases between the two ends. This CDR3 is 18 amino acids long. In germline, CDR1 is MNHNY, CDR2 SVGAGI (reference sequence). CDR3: CASSYSRDRSQGNYGYTF. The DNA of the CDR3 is TGTGCCAGCAGTTACTCGAGAGACAGATCCCAGGGGAACTATGGCTACACCTTC.

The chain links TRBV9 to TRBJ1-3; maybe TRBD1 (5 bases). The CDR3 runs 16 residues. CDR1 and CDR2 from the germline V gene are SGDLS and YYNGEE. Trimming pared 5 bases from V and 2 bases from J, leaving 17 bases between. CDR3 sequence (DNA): TGTGCCAGCAGTCCTACCCCCGACAGTACTGGAAACACCATATATTTT. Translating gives CASSPTPDSTGNTIYF.

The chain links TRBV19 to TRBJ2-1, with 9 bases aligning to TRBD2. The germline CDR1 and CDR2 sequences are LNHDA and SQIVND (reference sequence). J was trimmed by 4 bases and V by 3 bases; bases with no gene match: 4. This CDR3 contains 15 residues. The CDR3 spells CASSMSAGGYNEQFF. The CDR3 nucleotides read TGTGCCAGTAGTATGTCAGCGGGGGGTTACAATGAGCAGTTCTTC. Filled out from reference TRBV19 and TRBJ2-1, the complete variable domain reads DGGITQSPKYLFRKEGQNVTLSCEQNLNHDAMYWYRQDPGQGLRLIYYSQIVNDFQKGDIAEGYSVSREKKESFPLTVTSAQKNPTAFYLCASSMSAGGYNEQFFGPGTRLTVL.

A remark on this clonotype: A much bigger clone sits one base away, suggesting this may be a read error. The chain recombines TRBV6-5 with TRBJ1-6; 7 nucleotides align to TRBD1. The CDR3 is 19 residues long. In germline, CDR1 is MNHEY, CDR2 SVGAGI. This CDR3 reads CASSYSKTDRPVSNSPPHF. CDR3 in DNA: TGTGCCAGCAGTTACTCGAAGACGGACAGGCCCGTTAGTAATTCACCCCCCCACTTT.

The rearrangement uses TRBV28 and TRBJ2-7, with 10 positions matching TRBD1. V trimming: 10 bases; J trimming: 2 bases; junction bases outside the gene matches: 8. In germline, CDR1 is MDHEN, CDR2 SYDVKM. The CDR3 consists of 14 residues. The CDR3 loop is CATLGGQGAYEQYF. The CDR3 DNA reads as TGTGCCACCCTGGGAGGACAGGGGGCCTACGAGCAGTACTTC.

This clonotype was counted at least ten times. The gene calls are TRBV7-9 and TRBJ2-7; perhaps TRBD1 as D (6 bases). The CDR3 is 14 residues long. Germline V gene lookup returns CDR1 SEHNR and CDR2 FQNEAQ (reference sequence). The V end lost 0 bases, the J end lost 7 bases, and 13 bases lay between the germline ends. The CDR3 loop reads CASSLAWRQGEQYF. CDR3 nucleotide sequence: TGTGCCAGCAGCTTAGCGTGGAGGCAGGGGGAGCAGTACTTC.

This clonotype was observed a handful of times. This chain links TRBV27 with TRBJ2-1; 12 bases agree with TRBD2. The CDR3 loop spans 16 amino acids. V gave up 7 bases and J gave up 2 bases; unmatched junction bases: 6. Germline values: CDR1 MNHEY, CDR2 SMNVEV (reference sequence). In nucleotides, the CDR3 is TGTGCCAGCACCCTAGCGGGAGGGCAGCCCTACAATGAGCAGTTCTTC. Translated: CASTLAGGQPYNEQFF.

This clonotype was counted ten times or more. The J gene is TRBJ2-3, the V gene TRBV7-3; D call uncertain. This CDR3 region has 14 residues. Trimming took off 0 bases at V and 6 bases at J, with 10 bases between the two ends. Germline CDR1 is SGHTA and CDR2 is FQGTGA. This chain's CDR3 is CASSLTGQSDTQYF. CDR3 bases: TGTGCCAGCAGCTTAACGGGTCAGAGCGATACGCAGTATTTT.

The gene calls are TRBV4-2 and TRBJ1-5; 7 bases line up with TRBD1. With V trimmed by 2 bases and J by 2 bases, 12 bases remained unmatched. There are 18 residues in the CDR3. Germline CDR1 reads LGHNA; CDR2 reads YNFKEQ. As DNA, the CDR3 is TGTGCCAGCAGCCAACGTACCTATCAGGGGGAACGCAATCAGCCCCAGCATTTT. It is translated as CASSQRTYQGERNQPQHF.

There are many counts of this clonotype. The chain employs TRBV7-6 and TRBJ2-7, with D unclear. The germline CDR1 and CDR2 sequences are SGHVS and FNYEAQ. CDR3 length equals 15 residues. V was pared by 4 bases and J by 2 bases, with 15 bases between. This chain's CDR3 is CASSSWANSAYEQYF. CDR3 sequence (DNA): TGTGCCAGCAGCTCGTGGGCAAACTCGGCCTACGAGCAGTACTTC.

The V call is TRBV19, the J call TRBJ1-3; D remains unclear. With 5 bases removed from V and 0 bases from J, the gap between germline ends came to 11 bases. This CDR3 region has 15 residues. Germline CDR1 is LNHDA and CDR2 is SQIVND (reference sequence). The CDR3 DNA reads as TGTGCCAGTAGTGGCCAGACCTTCTCTGGAAACACCATATATTTT. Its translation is CASSGQTFSGNTIYF.